The entry that follows covers one T cell receptor (beta chain) sequence. The data originate from a study of blood T cell repertoires in COVID-19. Overall study: COVID-19 samples collected from the United States, Italy and Spain covered acute and convalescent phases. T cells, B-cell-depleted T cells, or PBMCs supplied cDNA or gDNA.

The J segment lost 5 bases and the V segment lost 0 bases, leaving 1 base of the junction unmatched. The CDR3 totals 14 residues. Per germline, CDR1 SGHRS and CDR2 YFSETQ. In the source study's methods: Amplification of reference gene primers was used by the study to estimate nucleated cell counts. Clones were read by immunoSEQ multiplex PCR, and TCRdb kept only the in-frame ones, dropping some. For V, J and clone size, that table is used; D and trimming come from the DNA. The table has about 100,000 clones, roughly 90% seen once. The chain is built from TRBV5-1 and TRBJ2-2; 7 bases match TRBD2. Sample: peripheral blood. The receptor's source is an older woman with acute or convalescent COVID-19. CDR3 sequence reads: CASSLDGGTGELFF. CDR3 coding DNA: TGCGCCAGCAGCTTGGACGGGGGGACCGGGGAGCTGTTTTTT.